This T cell receptor (beta chain) was retrieved from a study of cytomegalovirus exposure and HLA in healthy donors. PCR primers comprised 60 Vbeta and 13 Jbeta primers. The assay was immunoSEQ multiplex PCR, and TCRdb's table has in-frame clones only and misses some. This sample contains around 37,000 clones. Trimming cost V 2 bases and J 1 base; bases outside gene matches: 7. The CDR3 spans 16 residues. Germline CDR1 and CDR2: LNHNV and YYDKDF (reference sequence). This receptor was taken from a human donor in good health. Specimen: PBMCs. The V and J genes are TRBV15 and TRBJ1-1; the match to TRBD1 covers 7 bases. In DNA form, the CDR3 reads TGTGCCACCAGCAGACCCCCTGGACAGGAGAACACTGAAGCTTTCTTT. Translating it yields CATSRPPGQENTEAFF.